A selection of T cell receptor beta chains follows, all from one sample in a study of cytomegalovirus exposure and HLA in healthy donors. Libraries were prepared by immunoSEQ multiplex PCR; TCRdb keeps only in-frame clonotypes and omits some of them. The data show about 170,000 clones, with over 70% seen just once and 6% to 7.5% held by the top ten. The material sequenced was PBMCs. All receptors come from a man younger than 45 in good health and CMV-seropositive. CDR3s include the opening cysteine and the closing phenylalanine or tryptophan. A D gene is named only where the DNA matches it firmly. Clone size appears in some rows only: once, few, many, or a class for an expanded clone.

d_call: -
v_call: TRBV2
clone_size: -
j_call: TRBJ1-2
cdr3_aa: CASSGGEYGYTF
cdr3_nt: TGTGCCAGCAGTGGGGGGGAGTATGGCTACACCTTC

d_call: -
v_call: TRBV5-1
clone_size: few
j_call: TRBJ2-2
cdr3_aa: CASSLATQNTGELFF
cdr3_nt: TGCGCCAGCAGCTTGGCCACTCAGAACACCGGGGAGCTGTTTTTT

d_call: TRBD2
v_call: TRBV2
clone_size: -
j_call: TRBJ2-3
cdr3_aa: CASRPGLAGDNRDTQYF
cdr3_nt: TGTGCCAGCCGCCCGGGACTAGCGGGAGACAACCGGGATACGCAGTATTTT

d_call: -
v_call: TRBV7-3
clone_size: -
j_call: TRBJ2-2
cdr3_aa: CASSLSVSEGATTGELFF
cdr3_nt: TGTGCCAGCAGCTTAAGCGTTTCGGAGGGAGCGACCACCGGGGAGCTGTTTTTT

d_call: -
v_call: TRBV5-6
clone_size: -
j_call: TRBJ2-5
cdr3_aa: CASSSRLDLYQETQYF
cdr3_nt: TGTGCCAGCAGCTCCCGACTAGACCTGTACCAAGAGACCCAGTACTTC

d_call: TRBD1
v_call: TRBV5-7
clone_size: -
j_call: TRBJ2-7
cdr3_aa: CASTPHGGQGTYEQYF
cdr3_nt: TGTGCCAGCACCCCCCATGGGGGACAGGGGACCTACGAGCAGTACTTC

d_call: TRBD2
v_call: TRBV5-6
clone_size: -
j_call: TRBJ2-7
cdr3_aa: CASSLGPAGSYEQYF
cdr3_nt: TGTGCCAGCAGCTTGGGGCCAGCGGGGTCCTACGAGCAGTACTTC

d_call: -
v_call: TRBV7-9
clone_size: -
j_call: TRBJ1-1
cdr3_aa: CASTRQTEAFF
cdr3_nt: TGTGCCAGCACTAGACAGACTGAAGCTTTCTTT

d_call: TRBD1
v_call: TRBV19
clone_size: few
j_call: TRBJ1-5
cdr3_aa: CASNPTGLGQPQHF
cdr3_nt: TGTGCCAGTAATCCGACAGGGCTTGGTCAGCCCCAGCATTTT

d_call: TRBD2
v_call: TRBV5-1
clone_size: -
j_call: TRBJ2-1
cdr3_aa: CASSLEAGGPGKKFF
cdr3_nt: TGCGCCAGCAGCTTGGAAGCGGGAGGGCCTGGGAAGAAGTTCTTC

d_call: TRBD2
v_call: TRBV7-8
clone_size: -
j_call: TRBJ2-1
cdr3_aa: CASSLGYGLAGGSSYNEQFF
cdr3_nt: TGTGCCAGCAGCTTAGGTTATGGACTAGCGGGGGGGAGCTCCTACAATGAGCAGTTCTTC

d_call: -
v_call: TRBV9
clone_size: -
j_call: TRBJ2-1
cdr3_aa: CASSVDDNSYNEQFF
cdr3_nt: TGTGCCAGCAGCGTAGACGACAACTCCTACAATGAGCAGTTCTTC

d_call: TRBD2
v_call: TRBV4-1
clone_size: -
j_call: TRBJ2-1
cdr3_aa: CASSLSEGLAGGYEQFF
cdr3_nt: TGCGCCAGCAGCCTCTCAGAAGGCCTAGCGGGAGGATATGAGCAGTTCTTC

d_call: -
v_call: TRBV7-2
clone_size: few
j_call: TRBJ1-2
cdr3_aa: CASSYDSNYGYTF
cdr3_nt: TGTGCCAGCAGCTACGACAGCAACTATGGCTACACCTTC

d_call: -
v_call: TRBV27
clone_size: -
j_call: TRBJ1-1
cdr3_aa: CASSQQGQEGIEAFF
cdr3_nt: TGTGCCAGCAGTCAACAGGGCCAGGAAGGAATTGAAGCTTTCTTT